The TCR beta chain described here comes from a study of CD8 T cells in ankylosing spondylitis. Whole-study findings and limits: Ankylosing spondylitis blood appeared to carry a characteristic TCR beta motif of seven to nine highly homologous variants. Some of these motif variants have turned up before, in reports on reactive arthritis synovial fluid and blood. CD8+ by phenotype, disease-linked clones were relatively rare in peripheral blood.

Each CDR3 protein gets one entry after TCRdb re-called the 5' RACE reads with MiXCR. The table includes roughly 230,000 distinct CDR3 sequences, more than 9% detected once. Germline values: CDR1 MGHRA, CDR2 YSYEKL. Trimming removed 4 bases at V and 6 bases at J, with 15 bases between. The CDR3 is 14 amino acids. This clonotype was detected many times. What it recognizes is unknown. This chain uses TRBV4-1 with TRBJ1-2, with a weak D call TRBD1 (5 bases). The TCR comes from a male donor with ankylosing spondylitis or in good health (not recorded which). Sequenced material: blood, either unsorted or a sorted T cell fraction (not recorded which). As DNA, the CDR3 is TGCGCCAGCAGCCTCCTCCAAGGGGATAATGGCTACACCTTC. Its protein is CASSLLQGDNGYTF.